This T cell receptor (beta chain) stems from a study of OX40 agonist ivuxolimab in advanced cancers. Background on the study: Ivuxolimab, an agonistic anti-OX40 (CD134) antibody, was given to patients. Overall study results and limits: Dosing at 0.1 to 3.0 mg/kg was accompanied by clonal expansion of CD4+ and CD8+ blood T cells by week 6.

TCRdb's table, derived via immunoSEQ multiplex PCR, lists solely in-frame clones and lacks some. The table shows roughly 20,000 clones, with roughly 70% occurring only once. With respect to this clone: Antigen: not known.

This sequence was found in an adult with an advanced solid tumor such as melanoma, head and neck, liver or kidney cancer. Sequencing was performed on CD4+ or CD8+ T cells sorted from blood, taken in a trial of the OX40 agonist ivuxolimab.

CDR3 DNA sequence: TGCGCCAGCAGTGACCCTCTCGGGACTGGCTCAGATACGCAGTATTTT. Translating it yields CASSDPLGTGSDTQYF. The rearrangement links TRBV10-2 to TRBJ2-3; a possible D gene is TRBD2 (6 bases). The CDR3 runs to 16 residues. The germline CDR1 and CDR2 sequences are WSHSY and SAAADI. V lost 3 bases to trimming and J lost 4 bases, with 17 bases between them.